The next 9 T cell receptor beta chains were all read from a single sample in a study of blood T cells in healthy people across ages (dated by TCRdb to the mid-2010s). Library method: 5' RACE. The data were produced on an Illumina HiSeq 2500. A second about 6 to 11 cycle PCR used a sample-barcoded 5' primer and a J-beta primer mix. TCRdb reran the public reads through fastp at Q25 and MiXCR, keeping productive beta chains. Records with the same CDR3 protein are collapsed into one entry carrying the most frequent genes and DNA. This sample comprises 700,000 to 900,000 distinct CDR3 sequences, roughly 26% of them detected only once. Together, the top ten hold roughly 3.1% of the sample. This same sample was also taken into another study, of T cells of mothers and their children.

The sample was blood. The receptors were gathered from a boy under 18 in good health.

This sequence joins TRBV4-3 and TRBJ1-2, with a weak D call TRBD1 (6 bases). The CDR3 sequence is 14 residues long. Trimming took off 0 bases at V and 5 bases at J, with 10 bases between the two ends. The germline V gene encodes CDR1 LGHNA and CDR2 YSLEER. CDR3 amino acids: CASSQDQGSYGYTF. The CDR3 DNA follows: TGCGCCAGCAGCCAAGATCAGGGGAGTTATGGCTACACCTTC.

The chain links TRBV29-1 to TRBJ1-1; D uncertain. V lost 0 bases and J 1 base, leaving 12 bases between the germline ends. The CDR3 contains 15 residues. Germline assignment: CDR1 SQVTM and CDR2 ANQGSEA. The CDR3 DNA is TGCAGCGTTGAAGACCGACAACACGAGAACACTGAAGCTTTCTTT. This gives the protein CSVEDRQHENTEAFF.

This clonotype was detected a few times. The chain joins TRBV5-1 to TRBJ1-1, with no clear D. Trimming pared 3 bases from V and 1 base from J, leaving 10 bases between. The CDR3 covers 14 residues. The germline V gene has CDR1 SGHRS and CDR2 YFSETQ. CDR3 in DNA: TGCGCCAGCAGCTCGGCGTCCCCGAACACTGAAGCTTTCTTT. Its protein product is CASSSASPNTEAFF.

This clonotype came up a few times. The genes are TRBV9 and TRBJ2-5; D is unresolved. Germline V gene sequence: CDR1 SGDLS, CDR2 YYNGEE. The CDR3 consists of 15 residues. V was pared by 0 bases and J by 1 base, with 10 bases between. The CDR3 here is CASSVAQAPQETQYF. Here the CDR3 DNA reads TGTGCCAGCAGCGTAGCCCAGGCCCCCCAAGAGACCCAGTACTTC.

The chain recombines TRBV27 with TRBJ2-2, with D tentatively TRBD2 (6 bases). Between the trimmed V and J ends, which lost 4 bases and 3 bases, there was a span of 9 bases. From germline, CDR1 is MNHEY and CDR2 SMNVEV (reference sequence). The CDR3 covers 14 residues. In DNA form, the CDR3 reads TGTGCCAGCAGTTGGCGGGGCCACACCGGGGAGCTGTTTTTT. Its protein is CASSWRGHTGELFF.

The CDR3 DNA reads as TGCAGCGTTGGCGATCCGTACGAGCAGTACTTC. It specifies CSVGDPYEQYF. The rearrangement joins TRBV29-1 to TRBJ2-5, with D uncertain. The J call may be in error: the DNA end matches TRBJ2-7 better. The germline CDR1 and CDR2 sequences are SQVTM and ANQGSEA. This CDR3 spans 11 amino acids.

A few counts support this clonotype. The chain links TRBV9 to TRBJ2-1; 7 positions agree with TRBD2. The CDR3 length is 14 residues. The V gene end was trimmed by 7 bases and the J gene end by 0 bases; junction bases not matched to a gene: 4. Per germline, CDR1 SGDLS and CDR2 YYNGEE. This chain's CDR3 is CASQGGVSYNEQFF. The DNA for the CDR3 is TGTGCCAGCCAGGGAGGGGTCTCCTACAATGAGCAGTTCTTC. The full variable domain, rest sourced from reference TRBV9 and TRBJ2-1, is DSGVTQTPKHLITATGQRVTLRCSPRSGDLSVYWYQQSLDQGLQFLIQYYNGEERAKGNILERFSAQQFPDLHSELNLSSLELGDSALYFCASQGGVSYNEQFFGPGTRLTVL.

The J gene is TRBJ1-2, the V gene TRBV29-1, with TRBD1 matching over 11 bases. Per the germline V gene, CDR1 is SQVTM and CDR2 is ANQGSEA. The CDR3 spans 15 residues. J gave up 2 bases and V 3 bases, and 5 bases lay outside the gene matches. As DNA, the CDR3 is TGCAGCGTTGACGCCCGGGACAGGGGGAACTATGGCTACACCTTC. It specifies CSVDARDRGNYGYTF.

This clonotype appeared many times. A junction boundary mismatches the germline segment, possibly from a read error. The genes are TRBV19 and TRBJ2-1; 9 bases align to TRBD1. The J call is in doubt because the DNA end fits TRBJ2-7 better. This CDR3 has 13 amino acids. Germline CDR1 reads LNHDA; CDR2 reads SQIVND (reference sequence). DNA of the CDR3: TGTGCCAGCAGTATGGGACAGGGCTACGAGCAGTACTTC. Protein: CASSMGQGYEQYF.